This T cell receptor (beta chain) came from a study of sequential checkpoint blockade in melanoma. Study-level information: Arm A got nivolumab then ipilimumab; arm B the reverse, 1:1.

This CDR3 is built from 14 residues. Per the germline V gene, CDR1 is MNHEY and CDR2 is SMNVEV (reference sequence). The V end lost 2 bases, the J end lost 9 bases, and 14 bases lay between the germline ends. Treatment specified: randomized to nivolumab then ipilimumab (arm A) or the reverse (arm B). Patients had received no earlier DNA-damaging chemotherapy. From thawed PBMCs, live CD3+CD8+ cells negative for CD19 and CD56 were sorted. This table comes from immunoSEQ multiplex PCR, and its TCRdb copy is limited to in-frame clones, with some not included. The sample includes tens of thousands of clones, approximately 86% of them seen just once.

This TCR came from a human donor with melanoma. The input for sequencing was CD8+ T cells sorted from blood (inferred from file names), taken from a patient given nivolumab and ipilimumab in sequence. The chain joins TRBV27 to TRBJ2-1, with D possibly matching TRBD1 (6 bases). CDR3: CASSLRDTISEQFF. CDR3 nucleotide sequence: TGTGCCAGCAGTTTACGGGACACGATTAGTGAGCAGTTCTTC.